These 17 T cell receptor beta chains originate from one sample sequenced in a study of control samples from healthy donors and cancer patients. Clones were read by immunoSEQ multiplex PCR, and TCRdb kept only the in-frame ones, dropping some. Of about 110,000 clones in the sample, more than 85% were seen once. The sequenced sample was blood. Receptors were obtained from a woman aged 45-60 years in good health.

This rearrangement joins TRBV6-2 or TRBV6-3 to TRBJ1-2; D possibly corresponds to TRBD1 (5 bases). Trimming removed 0 bases from V and 12 bases from J, with 11 bases in between. The germline CDR1 and CDR2 sequences are MNHEY and SVGEGT. The CDR3 is 12 residues long. Here the CDR3 DNA reads TGTGCCAGCAGTTACTCGAGTATGGGGGACACCTTC. This translates into CASSYSSMGDTF.

This clone appeared a single time. V gene TRBV20-1 combines with J gene TRBJ1-4; no clear D. V was cut by 3 bases and J by 6 bases, with 8 bases left in between. This CDR3 has 12 residues. Per germline, CDR1 DFQATT and CDR2 SNEGSKA (reference sequence). CDR3 residues: CSASSQYEKLFF. CDR3 DNA sequence: TGCAGTGCTAGTTCCCAATATGAAAAACTGTTTTTT.

This clone showed up many times. CDR3: CATSDRQGEETQYF. The CDR3 DNA reads TGTGCCACCAGCGACCGACAGGGCGAAGAGACCCAGTACTTC. This chain links TRBV15 with TRBJ2-5, with 7 bases lining up with TRBD1. CDR1 is LNHNV, CDR2 YYDKDF, per germline (reference sequence). J gave up 3 bases and V 5 bases, and 6 bases lay outside the gene matches. This CDR3 has 14 amino acids. The full variable domain, in which reference TRBV15 and TRBJ2-5 provide the parts outside the CDR3, is DAMVIQNPRYQVTQFGKPVTLSCSQTLNHNVMYWYQQKSSQAPKLLFHYYDKDFNNEADTPDNFQSRRPNTSFCFLDIRSPGLGDTAMYLCATSDRQGEETQYFGPGTRLLVL.

The gene calls are TRBV7-3 and TRBJ1-5; no reliable D call. V lost 1 base and J 7 bases, leaving 8 bases between the germline ends. The CDR3 extends over 13 amino acids. The germline gives CDR1 SGHTA, CDR2 FQGTGA. For the CDR3, the DNA is TGTGCCAGCAGCTTAAGGGAAGGGCAGCCCCAGCATTTT. Translating it yields CASSLREGQPQHF.

The J gene is TRBJ2-3, the V gene TRBV29-1; D gene uncertain. This CDR3 is 16 amino acids long. Per germline, CDR1 SQVTM and CDR2 ANQGSEA. Between the trimmed V and J ends, which lost 1 base and 0 bases, there was a span of 14 bases. CDR3 in DNA: TGCAGCGTTGAAGGGATATCTCAACACAGCACAGATACGCAGTATTTT. Translation: CSVEGISQHSTDTQYF.

The rearrangement links TRBV19 to TRBJ1-1, with D hard to call. V lost 5 bases and J 4 bases, leaving 11 bases between the germline ends. This CDR3 region has 13 residues. The germline V gene has CDR1 LNHDA and CDR2 SQIVND (reference sequence). This CDR3 is CASSDQGFTEAFF. As DNA, the CDR3 is TGTGCCAGTAGTGATCAAGGATTCACTGAAGCTTTCTTT.

This clone appeared a single time. The DNA for the CDR3 is TGCGCCAGCAGCCAAGGGATAGGGGGCTCTAATGAAAAACTGTTTTTT. Translated: CASSQGIGGSNEKLFF. V gene TRBV4-3 combines with J gene TRBJ1-4; 7 positions match TRBD1. CDR3 length: 16 residues. The V gene's germline CDR1 is LGHNA and CDR2 YSLEER. The J segment lost 3 bases and the V segment lost 1 base, leaving 5 bases of the junction unmatched.

This chain links TRBV9 with TRBJ2-3; 8 bases agree with TRBD2. The CDR3 loop spans 15 amino acids. Germline CDR1 and CDR2: SGDLS and YYNGEE. Trimming took 4 bases from V and 6 from J; bases not matched to a gene: 10. CDR3 loop: CASSPGGGPGDTQYF. CDR3 sequence (DNA): TGTGCCAGCAGCCCCGGGGGGGGGCCAGGGGATACGCAGTATTTT.

The chain joins TRBV29-1 to TRBJ2-7, with a weak D call TRBD1 (5 bases). Trimming left V 5 bases short and J 2 bases short, with 7 bases between. The CDR3 consists of 11 residues. Germline-derived CDR1 and CDR2 are SQVTM and ANQGSEA. The CDR3 spells CSVWTPYEQYF. In DNA form, the CDR3 reads TGCAGCGTTTGGACACCCTACGAGCAGTACTTC.

The chain joins TRBV27 to TRBJ2-1, with 10 bases identical to TRBD2. There are 20 residues in the CDR3. The germline V gene encodes CDR1 MNHEY and CDR2 SMNVEV (reference sequence). V gave up 11 bases and J gave up 7 bases; unmatched junction bases: 29. CDR3 sequence (DNA): TGTGCCCCCTGGGGATGGGGGGGTTTTGGGGGGACTAGCGCCCGGAATGAGCAGTTCTTC. Its protein product is CAPWGWGGFGGTSARNEQFF.

This clone was observed once. J is TRBJ1-1 and V is TRBV5-1; 7 nucleotides match TRBD1. CDR3 length equals 13 residues. J lost 3 bases, V lost 3 bases, and 2 bases had no gene match. From germline, CDR1 is SGHRS and CDR2 YFSETQ. DNA of the CDR3: TGCGCCAGCAGCTCACAGGGGTACACTGAAGCTTTCTTT. This encodes CASSSQGYTEAFF.

The chain couples TRBV19 to TRBJ2-7, with a possible D match to TRBD2 (5 bases). The germline V gene has CDR1 LNHDA and CDR2 SQIVND (reference sequence). The CDR3 runs to 11 residues. V was shortened by 4 bases and J by 4 bases, with 5 bases between the two germline ends. This CDR3 reads CASSRRYEQYV. Here the CDR3 DNA reads TGTGCCAGTAGTAGGAGGTACGAGCAGTACGTC.

The rearrangement links TRBV7-2 to TRBJ2-3; D not certain. V lost 5 bases to trimming and J lost 6 bases, with 12 bases between them. This CDR3 has 13 residues. CDR1 and CDR2 (germline): SGHTA, FQGNSA. The CDR3 protein is CASSIRQRDTQYF. In DNA, the CDR3 is TGTGCCAGCAGCATTCGCCAGAGGGATACGCAGTATTTT.

The chain uses TRBV18 and TRBJ1-1, with D perhaps matching TRBD1 (6 bases). Between the trimmed V and J ends, which lost 2 bases and 0 bases, there was a span of 13 bases. The V gene's germline CDR1 is KGHSH and CDR2 LQKENI. This CDR3 contains 16 residues. CDR3 bases: TGTGCCAGCTCACCATTCCCAGGGGTTGTGAACACTGAAGCTTTCTTT. It is translated as CASSPFPGVVNTEAFF.

The chain has TRBV10-3 and TRBJ2-5; TRBD1 matches at 7 bases. CDR1 is ENHRY, CDR2 SYGVKD, per germline. Germline trimming cut 6 bases from V and 4 bases from J; bases unmatched to any gene: 8. The CDR3 has 14 residues. The CDR3 loop reads CAISPGTVIETQYF. CDR3 DNA sequence: TGTGCCATCAGCCCCGGGACAGTCATAGAGACCCAGTACTTC.

The V and J genes are TRBV18 and TRBJ1-1; 10 bases are a match to TRBD1. CDR3 length equals 13 residues. V lost 5 bases and J lost 5; bases outside the gene matches: 2. Germline V CDR1 and CDR2: KGHSH, LQKENI. The CDR3 DNA reads TGTGCCAGCTCAACGGGACAGGGGACTGAAGCTTTCTTT. It specifies CASSTGQGTEAFF. The full variable domain, in which reference TRBV18 and TRBJ1-1 provide the parts outside the CDR3, is NAGVMQNPRHLVRRRGQEARLRCSPMKGHSHVYWYRQLPEEGLKFMVYLQKENIIDESGMPKERFSAEFPKEGPSILRIQQVVRGDSAAYFCASSTGQGTEAFFGQGTRLTVV.

The rearrangement links TRBV9 to TRBJ2-1, with a weak D call TRBD1 (5 bases). Germline CDR1 is SGDLS and CDR2 is YYNGEE. This CDR3 has 13 residues. V lost 0 bases, J lost 7 bases, and 8 bases lay in between. The CDR3 region has the DNA TGTGCCAGCAGCGTAGAAGGGGTAAATGAGCAGTTCTTC. Translating it yields CASSVEGVNEQFF.